The clone carrying this T cell receptor beta chain was seen repeatedly, ten times or more. Patients underwent thyroid surgery, and none had received any treatment before it. The V end lost 5 bases, the J end lost 2 bases, and 9 bases lay between the germline ends. The CDR3 extends over 13 amino acids. Germline V gene lookup returns CDR1 MNHNS and CDR2 SASEGT. In the study's own analysis: A distant-metastasis classifier for papillary thyroid cancer was built using CDR3 differences across clinicopathological groups. TCRdb re-called the PCR reads with MiXCR. None of the V and J calls come from the authors' own analysis; TCRdb made them. The profile shows over 25,000 clones, around 14% of them singletons. The entry originates in a study of metastatic and nonmetastatic thyroid tumors. Across the whole study: The comparison covered peripheral blood and tumor or nodule tissue in malignant and benign thyroid patients.

Material for sequencing was blood. The clonotype originates from a male donor with papillary thyroid cancer or a benign thyroid nodule (not recorded which). Some clones in this sample may be carry-over from other donors' samples. The chain has TRBV6-1 and TRBJ2-5, with a possible D match to TRBD2 (6 bases). The CDR3 coding sequence is TGTGCCAGCAGTTTCGGGACTCAAGAGACCCAGTACTTC. It codes for CASSFGTQETQYF.